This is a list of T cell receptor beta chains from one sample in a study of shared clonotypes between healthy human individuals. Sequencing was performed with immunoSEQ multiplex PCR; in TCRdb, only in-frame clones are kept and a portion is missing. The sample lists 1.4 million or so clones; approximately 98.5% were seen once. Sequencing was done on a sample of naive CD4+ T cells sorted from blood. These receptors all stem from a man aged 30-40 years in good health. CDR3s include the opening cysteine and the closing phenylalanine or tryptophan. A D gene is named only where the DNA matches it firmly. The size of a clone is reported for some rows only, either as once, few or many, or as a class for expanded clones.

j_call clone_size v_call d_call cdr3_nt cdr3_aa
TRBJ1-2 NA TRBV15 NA TGTGCCACCAGCCTTAACAGGTTCAACTATGGCTACACCTTC CATSLNRFNYGYTF
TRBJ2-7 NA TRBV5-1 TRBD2 TGCGCCAGCAGCTTGGCGTCCGCGGGAGCCGACGAGCAGTACTTC CASSLASAGADEQYF
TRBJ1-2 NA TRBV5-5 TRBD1 TGTGCCAGCAGCCCCGGACAGGGGTTGAACTATGGCTACACCTTC CASSPGQGLNYGYTF
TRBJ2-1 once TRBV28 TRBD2 TGTGCCAGCAGTTTGAGCGGGAGGGCCTTGAATGAGCAGTTCTTC CASSLSGRALNEQFF
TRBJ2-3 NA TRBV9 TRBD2 TGTGCCAGCAGCGTAAAACCCACCCTGACTAGCGGGAGGACAGATACGCAGTATTTT CASSVKPTLTSGRTDTQYF
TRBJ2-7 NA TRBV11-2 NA TGTGCCAGCAGCTTAATTCCGCGGCAGGGGCTGGGTTCCGAGCAGTACTTC CASSLIPRQGLGSEQYF
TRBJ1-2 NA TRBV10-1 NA TGCGCCAGCAACTATGGACAGACCTCGGGCTACACCTTC CASNYGQTSGYTF
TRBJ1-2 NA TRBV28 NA TGTGCCAGCAGTCCGATCCCCGGGGTGCGGGGCTACACCTTC CASSPIPGVRGYTF
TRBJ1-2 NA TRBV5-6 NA TGTGCCAGCAGCTTCTCTCAGGCGAGCTACACCTTC CASSFSQASYTF
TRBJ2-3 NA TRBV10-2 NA TGCGCCAGCAAGCGGGCCCCGTCCACAGATACGCAGTATTTT CASKRAPSTDTQYF
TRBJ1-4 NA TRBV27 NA TGTGCCAGCAGTTTATTCGGGGTCGATAATGAAAAACTGTTTTTT CASSLFGVDNEKLFF
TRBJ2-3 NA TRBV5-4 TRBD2 TGTGCCAGCAGCTTGGCAAGCGGGGGCACAGATACGCAGTATTTT CASSLASGGTDTQYF
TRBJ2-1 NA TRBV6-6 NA TGTGCCAGCAGTGGATCCCGGGGGAGGCGGTACAATGAGCAGTTCTTC CASSGSRGRRYNEQFF
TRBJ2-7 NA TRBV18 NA TGTGCCAGCTCACCTGTTAAAACACCCAAAGGGGAGCAGTACTTC CASSPVKTPKGEQYF